The source of this T cell receptor beta chain is a study of beta chain features in type 1 diabetes. Overall study findings and caveats: Insertion counts at VDJ junctions were lower in type 1 diabetes patients, who also showed more deletions there.

As for this clone: Antigen unknown.

Expressed TCRB transcripts were sequenced because the isolated RNA had all been reverse transcribed beforehand. Clones were read by immunoSEQ multiplex PCR, and TCRdb kept only the in-frame ones, dropping some. The data show around 400,000 clones, about 14% seen once. This CDR3 spans 14 amino acids. Deletions cut 3 bases from V and 3 bases from J, with 11 bases between. In germline, CDR1 is MDHEN, CDR2 SYDVKM. The source of this sequence is a young woman in good health. The sample comprised naive CD4+ T cells from blood. The chain uses TRBV28 and TRBJ1-2; D possibly corresponds to TRBD1 (6 bases). The CDR3, as DNA: TGTGCCAGCAGTTTCTCCGACAGGTACTATGGCTACACCTTC. Amino acids: CASSFSDRYYGYTF.